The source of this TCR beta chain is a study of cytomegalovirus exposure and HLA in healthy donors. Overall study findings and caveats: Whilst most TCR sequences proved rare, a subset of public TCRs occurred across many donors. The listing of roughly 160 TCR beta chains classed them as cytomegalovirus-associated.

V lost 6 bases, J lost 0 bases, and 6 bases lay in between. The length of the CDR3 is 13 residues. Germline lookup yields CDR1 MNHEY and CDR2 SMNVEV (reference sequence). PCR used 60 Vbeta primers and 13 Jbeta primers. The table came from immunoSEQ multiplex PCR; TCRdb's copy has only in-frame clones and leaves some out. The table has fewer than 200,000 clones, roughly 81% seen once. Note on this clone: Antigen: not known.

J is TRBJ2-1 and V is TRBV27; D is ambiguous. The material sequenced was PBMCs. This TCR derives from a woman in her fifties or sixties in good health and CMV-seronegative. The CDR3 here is CASSTDSYNEQFF. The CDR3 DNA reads TGTGCCAGCAGCACAGACTCCTACAATGAGCAGTTCTTC.